This TCR beta chain was recovered during a study of T-cell memory formation after mild COVID-19. Notes on the study in general: Whether day 37 second-wave clones are SARS-CoV-2-specific was not confirmed. Pre-infection memory carried some responding clones, suggesting that cross-reactive memory joined.

This clonotype appeared a single time. Its antigen is undetermined. Each CDR3 protein gets one entry after TCRdb re-called the 5' RACE reads with MiXCR. The repertoire holds 150,000 to 200,000 distinct CDR3 sequences, with 20% to 25% as singletons. The sequence was obtained from an adult woman who had mild COVID-19 (a few samples of this study predate the infection). Cell type and time point are not known. What was sequenced was PBMCs or a T cell subset sorted from them (not recorded which).

CDR3 DNA: TGTGCCTGGAGTCCGACGGACAGGGCGGGTGAAGCTTTCTTT. Encoded protein: CAWSPTDRAGEAFF. The chain joins TRBV30 to TRBJ1-1, with TRBD1 matching over 8 bases. With 2 bases clipped from V and 7 bases from J, the junction kept 9 bases outside the gene matches. From germline, CDR1 is GTSNPN and CDR2 SVGIG (reference sequence). The CDR3 is 14 amino acids.